This is a list of T cell receptor beta chains from one sample in a study of vaccination effects on CD4 cells after COVID-19. Repertoires were generated with immunoSEQ multiplex PCR, while TCRdb's copy carries only in-frame clones and drops some. The repertoire holds tens of thousands of clones, with about 80% as singletons. Their cognate antigens are unknown. The material was CD4+ T cells from PBMCs cultured with HCoV-OC43 spike peptides, obtained after COVID-19 vaccination. The receptors originated from a human donor who received a COVID-19 vaccine. Both conserved end residues are part of each CDR3. A D gene is named only where the DNA matches it firmly. Clone size is stated in some rows and not others, as once, few, many or a class when expanded.

J gene: TRBJ2-2; clone size: -; V gene: TRBV2; D gene: -; CDR3 DNA: TGTGCCAGCACACAGTCGAACACCGGGGAGCTGTTTTTT; CDR3 protein: CASTQSNTGELFF
J gene: TRBJ2-1; clone size: few; V gene: TRBV5-1; D gene: -; CDR3 DNA: TGCGCCAGCAGCTTGGTCGCGGGGAGCTACAATGAGCAGTTCTTC; CDR3 protein: CASSLVAGSYNEQFF
J gene: TRBJ2-3; clone size: -; V gene: TRBV28; D gene: -; CDR3 DNA: TGTGCCAGCAGTTTACCCGGGACCACCTGGGATACGCAGTATTTT; CDR3 protein: CASSLPGTTWDTQYF
J gene: TRBJ1-2; clone size: -; V gene: TRBV19; D gene: TRBD1; CDR3 DNA: TGTGCCAGTACCCCAGGGGGGGGCGCCTACTATGGCTACACCTTC; CDR3 protein: CASTPGGGAYYGYTF
J gene: TRBJ2-1; clone size: -; V gene: TRBV5-1; D gene: -; CDR3 DNA: TGCGCCAGCAGCTTCGACAGGTTCAATGAGCAGTTCTTC; CDR3 protein: CASSFDRFNEQFF
J gene: TRBJ2-3; clone size: -; V gene: TRBV19; D gene: -; CDR3 DNA: TGTGCCAGTAGTATTGGAGGGAACACAGATACGCAGTATTTT; CDR3 protein: CASSIGGNTDTQYF
J gene: TRBJ2-1; clone size: -; V gene: TRBV6-4; D gene: -; CDR3 DNA: TGTGCCAGCAGTGACAGGGGGTATGGCAATGAGCAGTTCTTC; CDR3 protein: CASSDRGYGNEQFF
J gene: TRBJ2-3; clone size: -; V gene: TRBV7-2; D gene: TRBD1; CDR3 DNA: TGTGCCAGCAGCTTAGCCGGGACAGGGGCTGGAGATACGCAGTATTTT; CDR3 protein: CASSLAGTGAGDTQYF
J gene: TRBJ1-4; clone size: -; V gene: TRBV11-2; D gene: TRBD1; CDR3 DNA: TGTGCCAGCAGCCACCCCCGGGACAGGGGATTTGGTAATGAAAAACTGTTTTTT; CDR3 protein: CASSHPRDRGFGNEKLFF
J gene: TRBJ2-5; clone size: -; V gene: TRBV2; D gene: -; CDR3 DNA: TGTGCCAGCAGTCGAGAGACCCAGTACTTC; CDR3 protein: CASSRETQYF
J gene: TRBJ2-3; clone size: -; V gene: TRBV18; D gene: -; CDR3 DNA: TGTGCCAGCTCACCGGCCGGCACAGATACGCAGTATTTT; CDR3 protein: CASSPAGTDTQYF
J gene: TRBJ2-6; clone size: -; V gene: TRBV5-1; D gene: -; CDR3 DNA: TGCGCCAGCAGCTTGACATCCTCGGGGGCCAACGTCCTGACTTTC; CDR3 protein: CASSLTSSGANVLTF
J gene: TRBJ2-1; clone size: -; V gene: TRBV11-2; D gene: TRBD2; CDR3 DNA: TGTGCCAGCAGCCCCTCCCGGGGGGAACTCTACAATGAGCAGTTCTTC; CDR3 protein: CASSPSRGELYNEQFF
J gene: TRBJ1-1; clone size: -; V gene: TRBV6-5; D gene: -; CDR3 DNA: TGTGCCAGCAGTTACCAAATTTTCAGGGCAGGAGGTGAAGCTTTCTTT; CDR3 protein: CASSYQIFRAGGEAFF
J gene: TRBJ2-2; clone size: -; V gene: TRBV9; D gene: -; CDR3 DNA: TGTGCCAGCAGCGTAGGGGTCACCGGGGAGCTGTTTTTT; CDR3 protein: CASSVGVTGELFF
J gene: TRBJ1-1; clone size: once; V gene: TRBV11-1; D gene: -; CDR3 DNA: TGTGCCAGCAGCTTATCTTTGAACACTGAAGCTTTCTTT; CDR3 protein: CASSLSLNTEAFF
J gene: TRBJ2-5; clone size: -; V gene: TRBV5-1; D gene: TRBD2; CDR3 DNA: TGCGCCAGCAGCTTCCTCACTCTGGTAATAGCGGGGCAAGAGACCCAGTACTTC; CDR3 protein: CASSFLTLVIAGQETQYF
J gene: TRBJ1-3; clone size: -; V gene: TRBV5-1; D gene: -; CDR3 DNA: TGCGCCAGCAGCTTGGACTGGACGCTTACTGGAAACACCATATATTTT; CDR3 protein: CASSLDWTLTGNTIYF
J gene: TRBJ1-2; clone size: -; V gene: TRBV18; D gene: -; CDR3 DNA: TGTGCCAGCTCACCGGGATTTAACTATGGCTACACCTTC; CDR3 protein: CASSPGFNYGYTF
J gene: TRBJ1-6; clone size: -; V gene: TRBV15; D gene: -; CDR3 DNA: TGTGCCACCAGCAGAGATTCAGGGAATTCACCCCTCCACTTT; CDR3 protein: CATSRDSGNSPLHF
J gene: TRBJ2-2; clone size: -; V gene: TRBV7-7; D gene: -; CDR3 DNA: TGTGCCAGCAGATTGGGTCAGAACACCGGGGAGCTGTTTTTT; CDR3 protein: CASRLGQNTGELFF
J gene: TRBJ2-3; clone size: -; V gene: TRBV7-8; D gene: TRBD1; CDR3 DNA: TGTGCCAGCAGCCCGGGACAGGTAACACCTAGCACAGATACGCAGTATTTT; CDR3 protein: CASSPGQVTPSTDTQYF
J gene: TRBJ2-5; clone size: -; V gene: TRBV6-5; D gene: -; CDR3 DNA: TGTGCCTGCCGGGCGGGGCAAGAAGAGACCCAGTACTTC; CDR3 protein: CACRAGQEETQYF
J gene: TRBJ2-2; clone size: -; V gene: TRBV14; D gene: TRBD1; CDR3 DNA: TGTGCCAGCAGCCAAGACATGCCGGGACAGGGTAACGCCGGGGAGCTGTTTTTT; CDR3 protein: CASSQDMPGQGNAGELFF
J gene: TRBJ2-3; clone size: once; V gene: TRBV7-9; D gene: -; CDR3 DNA: TGTGCCAGCAGCCTAGTAGGAGGGAGCACAGATACGCAGTATTTT; CDR3 protein: CASSLVGGSTDTQYF